This TCR beta chain appears in the sequencing data of a study of blood T cell repertoires in COVID-19. The overall study: T cells, B-cell-depleted T cells, or PBMCs supplied cDNA or gDNA.

The CDR3 is made up of 13 amino acids. Trimming stripped 5 bases from V and 0 bases from J, with 2 bases between. Adults between about 18 and 95 years of age took part from about two dozen US areas. During the 2 weeks before they entered the study, exposed participants had met someone with a PCR-confirmed or clinician-diagnosed COVID-19 case. Data came from immunoSEQ multiplex PCR; TCRdb stores just in-frame clones and leaves some out. This sample has around 250,000 clones, with about 85% found just once. This chain links TRBV12-3 or TRBV12-4 with TRBJ2-6; D is ambiguous. Sequencing was performed on PBMCs or T cells enriched from blood (not recorded which). This receptor was taken from a woman aged 45-65 years who had been exposed to COVID-19. The CDR3 loop reads CASSHSGANVLTF. In nucleotides, the CDR3 is TGTGCCAGCAGTCACTCTGGGGCCAACGTCCTGACTTTC.